This paragraph reports one T cell receptor (beta chain). This record comes from a study of CD8+CD57+ T cells in acquired aplastic anemia. V dropped 2 bases and J dropped 0; count of bases not matched to a gene: 4. The V gene's germline CDR1 is SQVTM and CDR2 ANQGSEA. This CDR3 is built from 15 residues. Profiling of TCR beta VDJ combinations and CDR3 sequences used genomic DNA as template. Each CDR3 protein gets one entry after TCRdb re-called the reads with MiXCR. The table shows about 160,000 distinct CDR3 sequences, with just under 45% occurring only once. Sequencing was done on a sample of sorted CD4+, CD8+, or CD8+CD57+ T cells (not recorded which) from PBMCs. The sequence derives from a human donor in good health. The chain recombines TRBV29-1 with TRBJ2-1, with 7 bases lining up with TRBD2. CDR3 coding DNA: TGCAGCGTTGAATTACTAGCGTACTCCTACAATGAGCAGTTCTTC. Residues: CSVELLAYSYNEQFF.